What follows describes a single T cell receptor beta chain. The sample comes from a study of blood T cell repertoires in COVID-19. Study-wide background: The study drew acute and convalescent COVID-19 samples from the United States, Italy and Spain.

V was clipped by 0 bases and J by 8 bases, with 10 bases between them. The CDR3 contains 13 residues. CDR1 is LGHNT and CDR2 is FRNRAP in the germline V gene. The repertoire was sequenced with immunoSEQ multiplex PCR; TCRdb's copy has only in-frame clones and lacks some. The data show roughly 160,000 clones, 83% seen once. The sequence was collected from a woman of 80 years or more with acute or convalescent COVID-19. What was sequenced was peripheral blood. The V and J genes are TRBV12-5 and TRBJ1-2; no clear D. Written as DNA, the CDR3 is TGTGCTAGTGGTTTGGTACCCCTGAGCGGCTACACCTTC. This sequence encodes CASGLVPLSGYTF.